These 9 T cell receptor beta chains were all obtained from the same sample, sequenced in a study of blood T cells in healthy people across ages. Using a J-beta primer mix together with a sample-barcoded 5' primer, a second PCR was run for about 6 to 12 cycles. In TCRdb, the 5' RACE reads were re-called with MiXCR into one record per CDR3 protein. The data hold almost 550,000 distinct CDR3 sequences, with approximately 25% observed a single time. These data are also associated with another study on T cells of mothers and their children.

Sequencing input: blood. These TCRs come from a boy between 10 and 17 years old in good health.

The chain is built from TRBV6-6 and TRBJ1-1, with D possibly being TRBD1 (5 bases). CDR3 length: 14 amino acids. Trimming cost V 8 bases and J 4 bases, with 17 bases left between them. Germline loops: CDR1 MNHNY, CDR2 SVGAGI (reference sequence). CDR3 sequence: CASQGERGPTEAFF. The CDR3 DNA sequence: TGTGCCAGCCAGGGCGAGAGGGGCCCCACTGAAGCTTTCTTT.

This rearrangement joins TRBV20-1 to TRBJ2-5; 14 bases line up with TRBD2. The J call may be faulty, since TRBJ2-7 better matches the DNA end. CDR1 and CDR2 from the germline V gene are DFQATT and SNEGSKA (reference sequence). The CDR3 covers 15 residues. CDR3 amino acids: CSAGTSGRYRYEQYF. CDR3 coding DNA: TGCAGTGCTGGGACTAGCGGGAGATACCGCTACGAGCAGTACTTC.

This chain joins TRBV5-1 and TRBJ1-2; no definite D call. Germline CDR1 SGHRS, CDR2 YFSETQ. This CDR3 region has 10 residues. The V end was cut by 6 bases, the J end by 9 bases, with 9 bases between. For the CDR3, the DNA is TGCGCCAGCAAAGGCGTCAGCTACACCTTC. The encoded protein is CASKGVSYTF.

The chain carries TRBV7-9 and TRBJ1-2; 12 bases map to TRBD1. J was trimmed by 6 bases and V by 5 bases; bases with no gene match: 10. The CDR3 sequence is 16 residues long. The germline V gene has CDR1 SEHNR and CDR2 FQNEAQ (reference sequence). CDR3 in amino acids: CASSPRRGTGGDGYTF. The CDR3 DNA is TGTGCCAGCAGCCCCCGAAGAGGGACAGGGGGCGATGGCTACACCTTC.

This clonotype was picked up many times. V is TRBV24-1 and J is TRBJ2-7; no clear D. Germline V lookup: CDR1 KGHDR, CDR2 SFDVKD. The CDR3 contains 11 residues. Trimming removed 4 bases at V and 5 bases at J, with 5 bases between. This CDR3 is CATSEFHEQYF. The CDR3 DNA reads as TGTGCCACCAGTGAATTCCACGAGCAGTACTTC.

The CDR3 protein is CASSRTGPPVDEQYF. The CDR3 nucleotides are TGTGCCAGCAGTCGGACCGGGCCGCCCGTGGACGAGCAGTACTTC. The chain links TRBV27 to TRBJ2-7; no firm D call. V gave up 5 bases and J gave up 5 bases, with 19 bases separating them. Germline loops: CDR1 MNHEY, CDR2 SMNVEV (reference sequence). The CDR3 is made up of 15 amino acids.

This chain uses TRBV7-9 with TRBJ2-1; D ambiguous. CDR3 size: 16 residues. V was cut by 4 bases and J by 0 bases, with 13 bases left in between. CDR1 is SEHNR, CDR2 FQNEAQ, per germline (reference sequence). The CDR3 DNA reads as TGTGCCAGCAGCTCAACCACAGATTACTCCTACAATGAGCAGTTCTTC. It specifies CASSSTTDYSYNEQFF.

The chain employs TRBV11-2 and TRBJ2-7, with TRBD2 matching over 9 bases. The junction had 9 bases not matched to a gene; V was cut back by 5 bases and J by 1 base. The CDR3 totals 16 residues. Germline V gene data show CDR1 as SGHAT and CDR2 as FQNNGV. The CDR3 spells CASSSLTSGPSYEQYF. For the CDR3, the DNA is TGTGCCAGCAGCAGTTTAACTAGCGGGCCATCCTACGAGCAGTACTTC.

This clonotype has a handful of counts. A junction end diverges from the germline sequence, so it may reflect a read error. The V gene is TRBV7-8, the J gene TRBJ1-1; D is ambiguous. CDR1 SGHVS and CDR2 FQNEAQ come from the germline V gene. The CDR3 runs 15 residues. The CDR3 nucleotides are TGTGCCAGCAGCATGAAAAACTGGGCGAACACCGAAGCTTTCTTT. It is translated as CASSMKNWANTEAFF.